The 12 T cell receptor beta chains presented below share a single source sample, sequenced in a study of blood T cells in healthy people across ages. Together with a sample-barcoded 5' primer, a J-beta primer mix was included in a second PCR lasting roughly 7 to 11 cycles. MiXCR, applied by TCRdb to the 5' RACE reads, yields one record per CDR3 protein. The top ten hold 2.1% of the sample, which has about 1.8 million distinct CDR3 sequences, roughly 52% seen once. Source material: blood. The receptors originated from a woman aged 40 to 50 in good health.

This clonotype appeared once. V usage is TRBV7-2 and J usage is TRBJ2-3; 7 positions match TRBD1. V lost 5 bases, J lost 1 base, and 6 bases stayed unmatched. In germline, CDR1 is SGHTA, CDR2 FQGNSA. This CDR3 is built from 15 residues. This CDR3 reads CASSLRGSRTDTQYF. The CDR3 region has the DNA TGTGCCAGCAGCCTCAGGGGGTCGCGCACAGATACGCAGTATTTT.

Worth noting for this clonotype: The junction and the germline gene differ at one end; a read error may be behind it. This chain joins TRBV10-3 and TRBJ2-7; 9 bases line up with TRBD2. The assigned J gene may be wrong: the sequence end matches TRBJ2-5 better. CDR3 length: 16 amino acids. The germline gives CDR1 ENHRY, CDR2 SYGVKD. The CDR3 region is CATSEPTSGYGETQYF. The CDR3 DNA follows: TGTGCCACCAGTGAGCCCACTAGCGGGTATGGGGAGACCCAGTACTTC.

There are a few counts of this clonotype. The rearrangement uses TRBV6-5 and TRBJ2-4; TRBD2 matches at 8 bases. The better agreement between TRBJ2-7 and the DNA end casts doubt on the J call. Per the germline V gene, CDR1 is MNHEY and CDR2 is SVGAGI. The CDR3 extends over 14 amino acids. The CDR3 reads CASSRGLAAYEQYF. For the CDR3, the DNA is TGTGCCAGCAGCCGAGGACTAGCTGCTTACGAGCAGTACTTC.

V and J are TRBV5-1 and TRBJ2-7; 7 nucleotides line up with TRBD2. The last part of the DNA fits TRBJ2-5 better; the J call may be wrong. The germline CDR1 and CDR2 sequences are SGHRS and YFSETQ. CDR3 length: 16 amino acids. In DNA form, the CDR3 reads TGCGCCAGCAGCTTGCCTAGCGGATCGGTGGGGGAGACCCAGTACTTC. This encodes CASSLPSGSVGETQYF.

This clonotype was counted once. V gene TRBV7-9 combines with J gene TRBJ1-2, with unresolved D. CDR3 length: 13 amino acids. V gave up 2 bases and J gave up 4 bases, with 8 bases separating them. Germline loops: CDR1 SEHNR, CDR2 FQNEAQ (reference sequence). CDR3 bases: TGTGCCAGCAGCTTATATGACGGCTATGGCTACACCTTC. Translated, it gives CASSLYDGYGYTF.

This chain's CDR3 is CASSGREGTSTDTQYF. CDR3 DNA sequence: TGCGCCAGCAGCGGTCGGGAAGGGACTAGCACAGATACGCAGTATTTT. This chain links TRBV4-1 with TRBJ2-3; D is possibly TRBD2 (6 bases). This CDR3 is 16 amino acids long. The V end was cut by 5 bases, the J end by 0 bases, with 15 bases between. In germline, CDR1 is MGHRA, CDR2 YSYEKL.

V is TRBV6-5 and J is TRBJ1-1, with 8 bases aligning to TRBD1. The ends lost 5 bases at V and 1 base at J; junction bases unmatched: 3. The CDR3 has 14 amino acids. The germline V gene encodes CDR1 MNHEY and CDR2 SVGAGI. CDR3 sequence reads: CASSGQGTNTEAFF. The CDR3 DNA follows: TGTGCCAGCAGTGGACAGGGAACGAACACTGAAGCTTTCTTT.

With regard to this clonotype: Mismatch with germline at one junction end may stem from a read error. V and J are TRBV5-1 and TRBJ2-1; 14 nucleotides match TRBD2. The germline V gene has CDR1 SGHRS and CDR2 YFSETQ. The CDR3 has 17 amino acids. The CDR3 spells CASSLGLAGVVSDEQFF. As DNA, the CDR3 is TGCGCCAGCAGTTTGGGACTAGCGGGAGTAGTGTCCGATGAGCAGTTCTTC.

The J gene is TRBJ2-1, the V gene TRBV28; 8 nucleotides agree with TRBD2. The CDR3 extends over 14 amino acids. V was pared by 3 bases and J by 7 bases, with 5 bases of the junction left unmatched. Germline CDR1 MDHEN, CDR2 SYDVKM. CDR3 sequence reads: CASSLGSGGNEQFF. In DNA, the CDR3 is TGTGCCAGCAGTTTGGGGTCGGGGGGGAATGAGCAGTTCTTC.

The chain couples TRBV7-9 to TRBJ2-3; 8 bases agree with TRBD2. The CDR3 is 14 residues long. Germline assignment: CDR1 SEHNR and CDR2 FQNEAQ (reference sequence). J was trimmed by 5 bases and V by 3 bases; bases with no gene match: 4. The CDR3 protein is CASSLRGEGDTQYF. CDR3 in DNA: TGTGCCAGCAGCTTGCGGGGGGAGGGAGATACGCAGTATTTT.

The rearrangement uses TRBV2 and TRBJ1-6, with D unresolved. The length of the CDR3 is 18 residues. The V gene's germline CDR1 is SNHLY and CDR2 FYNNEI. Trimming took off 2 bases at V and 0 bases at J, with 14 bases between the two ends. The CDR3 sequence: CASSEIYSRSSYNSPLHF. The CDR3 bases are TGTGCCAGCAGTGAAATTTACTCCCGGAGCTCCTATAATTCACCCCTCCACTTT.

This clonotype showed up many times. The gene calls are TRBV7-2 and TRBJ2-5; D call uncertain. Germline-derived CDR1 and CDR2 are SGHTA and FQGNSA. Between the trimmed V and J ends, which lost 3 bases and 3 bases, there was a span of 8 bases. The CDR3 totals 13 residues. CDR3 DNA: TGTGCCAGCAGCTTCTTTGCGGAAGAGACCCAGTACTTC. Protein product: CASSFFAEETQYF.